In this sample, the clone carrying this TCR beta chain turned up once. The data are from a study of blood T cell repertoires in COVID-19. Study context: Sites in the United States, Italy and Spain provided acute and convalescent COVID-19 samples. T cells, B-cell-depleted T cells, or PBMCs provided the cDNA or gDNA that served as material.

Per the study methods: Using reference gene primer amplification, nucleated cell counts were estimated. Generated by immunoSEQ multiplex PCR, the TCRdb table keeps only in-frame clones and is missing some. That table supplies the V and J calls and clone size; D and trimming were determined from the DNA. The sample has roughly 200,000 clones, just under 85% seen once. Germline V CDR1 and CDR2: MNHEY, SVGAGI. V shed 5 bases, J shed 3 bases, and the junction held 6 bases outside the gene matches. CDR3 length: 14 amino acids. This clonotype originated in a woman aged 70-85 years with active or convalescent COVID-19. V usage is TRBV6-5 and J usage is TRBJ2-7; TRBD1 aligns across 8 bases. The sample was peripheral blood. The CDR3 DNA reads as TGTGCCAGCAGTAACAGGGGGTCGATCTACGAGCAGTACTTC. Protein product: CASSNRGSIYEQYF.